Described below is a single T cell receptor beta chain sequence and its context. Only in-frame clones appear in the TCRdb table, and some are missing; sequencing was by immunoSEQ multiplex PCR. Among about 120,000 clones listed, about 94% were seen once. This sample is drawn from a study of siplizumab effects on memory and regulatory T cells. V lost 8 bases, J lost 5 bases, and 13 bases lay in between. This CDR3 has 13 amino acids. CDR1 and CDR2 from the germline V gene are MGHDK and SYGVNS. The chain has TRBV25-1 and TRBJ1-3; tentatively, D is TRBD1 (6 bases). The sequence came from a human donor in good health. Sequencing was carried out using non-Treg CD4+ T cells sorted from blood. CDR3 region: CASGATGRNTIYF. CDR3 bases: TGTGCCAGCGGGGCGACAGGCAGAAACACCATATATTTT.